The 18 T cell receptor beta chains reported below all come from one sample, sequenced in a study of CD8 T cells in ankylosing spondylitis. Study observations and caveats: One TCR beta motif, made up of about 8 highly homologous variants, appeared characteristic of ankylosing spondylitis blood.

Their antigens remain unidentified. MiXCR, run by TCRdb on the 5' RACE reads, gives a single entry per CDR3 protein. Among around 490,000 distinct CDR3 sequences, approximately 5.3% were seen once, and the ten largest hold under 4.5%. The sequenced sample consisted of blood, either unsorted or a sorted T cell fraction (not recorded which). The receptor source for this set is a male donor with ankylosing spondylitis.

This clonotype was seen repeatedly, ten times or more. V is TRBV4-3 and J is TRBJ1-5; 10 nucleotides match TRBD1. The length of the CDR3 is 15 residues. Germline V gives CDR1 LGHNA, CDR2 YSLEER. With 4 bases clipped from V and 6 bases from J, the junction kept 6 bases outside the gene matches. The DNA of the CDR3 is TGCGCCAGCAGCCGGACGACAGGGGGCGGTCAGCCCCAGCATTTT. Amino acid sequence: CASSRTTGGGQPQHF.

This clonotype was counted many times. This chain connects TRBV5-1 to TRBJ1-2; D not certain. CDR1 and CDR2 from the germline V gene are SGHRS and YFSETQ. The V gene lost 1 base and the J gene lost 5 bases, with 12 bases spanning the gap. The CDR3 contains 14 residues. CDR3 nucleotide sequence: TGCGCCAGCAGCTTGACAGATATGGATTATGGCTACACCTTC. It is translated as CASSLTDMDYGYTF. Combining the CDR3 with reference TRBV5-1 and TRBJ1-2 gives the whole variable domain KAGVTQTPRYLIKTRGQQVTLSCSPISGHRSVSWYQQTPGQGLQFLFEYFSETQRNKGNFPGRFSGRQFSNSRSEMNVSTLELGDSALYLCASSLTDMDYGYTFGSGTRLTVV.

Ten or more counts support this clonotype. The CDR3 here is CASSEWTGVNSPLHF. As DNA, the CDR3 is TGTGCCAGCAGTGAATGGACAGGGGTTAATTCACCCCTCCACTTT. The genes are TRBV25-1 and TRBJ1-6; TRBD1 matches at 9 bases. CDR3 length: 15 amino acids. Germline V gene data show CDR1 as MGHDK and CDR2 as SYGVNS. J was trimmed by 6 bases and V by 1 base; bases with no gene match: 1.

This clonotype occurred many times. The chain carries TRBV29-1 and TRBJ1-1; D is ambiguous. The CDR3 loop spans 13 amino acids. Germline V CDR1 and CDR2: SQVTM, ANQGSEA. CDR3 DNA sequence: TGCGGGCTTCTCACCGATCTGAACACTGAAGCTTTCTTT. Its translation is CGLLTDLNTEAFF.

CDR3 sequence: CASSLTSASTDTQYF. CDR3 nucleotides: TGTGCCAGCAGCCTTACGTCCGCAAGCACAGATACGCAGTATTTT. This chain uses TRBV3-1 with TRBJ2-3; D uncertain. The CDR3 is 15 amino acids. V lost 4 bases to trimming and J lost 0 bases, with 11 bases between them. Looked up from germline, CDR1 is LGHDT and CDR2 is YNNKEL (reference sequence).

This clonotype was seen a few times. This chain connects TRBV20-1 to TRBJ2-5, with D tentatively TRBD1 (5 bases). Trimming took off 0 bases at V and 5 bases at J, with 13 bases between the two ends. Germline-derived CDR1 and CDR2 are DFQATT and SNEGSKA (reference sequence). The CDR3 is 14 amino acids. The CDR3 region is CSAREGAGRETQYF. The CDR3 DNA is TGCAGTGCTAGAGAAGGAGCAGGGCGGGAGACCCAGTACTTC.

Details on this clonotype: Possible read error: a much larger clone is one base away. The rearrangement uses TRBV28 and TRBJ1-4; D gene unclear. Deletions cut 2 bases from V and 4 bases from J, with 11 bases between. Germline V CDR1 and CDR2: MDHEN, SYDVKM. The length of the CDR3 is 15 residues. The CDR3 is CASSLGLRDNEKLFF. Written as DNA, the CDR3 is TGTGCCAGCAGTTTAGGGCTGAGAGATAATGAAAAACTGTTTTTT.

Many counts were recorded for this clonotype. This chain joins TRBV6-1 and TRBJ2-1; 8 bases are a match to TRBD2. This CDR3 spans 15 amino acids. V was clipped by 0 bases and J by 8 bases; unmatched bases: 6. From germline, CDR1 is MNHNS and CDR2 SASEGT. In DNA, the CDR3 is TGTGCCAGCAGTGAAGCCCCGGGACTAGTCTATGAGCAGTTCTTC. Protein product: CASSEAPGLVYEQFF.

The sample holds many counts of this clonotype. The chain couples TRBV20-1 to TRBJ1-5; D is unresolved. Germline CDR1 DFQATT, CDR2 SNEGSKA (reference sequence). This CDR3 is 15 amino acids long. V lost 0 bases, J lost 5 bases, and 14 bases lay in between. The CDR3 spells CSARDRDRDYQPQHF. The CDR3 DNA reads TGCAGTGCTAGAGATCGAGACCGCGATTATCAGCCCCAGCATTTT.

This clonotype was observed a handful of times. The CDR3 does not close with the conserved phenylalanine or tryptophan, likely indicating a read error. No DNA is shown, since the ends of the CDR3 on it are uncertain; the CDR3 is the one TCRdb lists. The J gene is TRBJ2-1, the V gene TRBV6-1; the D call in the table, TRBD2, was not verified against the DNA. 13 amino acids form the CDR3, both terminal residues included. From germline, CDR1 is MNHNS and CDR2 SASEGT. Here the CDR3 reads CASSPGLADTLFL.

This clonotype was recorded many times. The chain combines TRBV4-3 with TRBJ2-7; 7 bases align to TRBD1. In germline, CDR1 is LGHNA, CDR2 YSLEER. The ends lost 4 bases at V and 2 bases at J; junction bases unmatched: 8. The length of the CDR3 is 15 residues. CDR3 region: CASSLGNRGPYEQYF. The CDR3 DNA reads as TGCGCCAGCAGCCTCGGAAACAGGGGACCCTACGAGCAGTACTTC.

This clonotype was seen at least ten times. CDR3 amino acids: CASSLRAGGNDEQYF. In DNA, the CDR3 is TGTGCCAGCAGTTTACGCGCAGGGGGTAACGACGAGCAGTACTTC. The chain has TRBV28 and TRBJ2-7, with 7 nucleotides matching TRBD1. The CDR3 loop spans 15 amino acids. The germline gives CDR1 MDHEN, CDR2 SYDVKM. V trimming: 2 bases; J trimming: 5 bases; junction bases outside the gene matches: 9. Filled out from reference TRBV28 and TRBJ2-7, the complete variable domain reads DVKVTQSSRYLVKRTGEKVFLECVQDMDHENMFWYRQDPGLGLRLIYFSYDVKMKEKGDIPEGYSVSREKKERFSLILESASTNQTSMYLCASSLRAGGNDEQYFGPGTRLTVT.

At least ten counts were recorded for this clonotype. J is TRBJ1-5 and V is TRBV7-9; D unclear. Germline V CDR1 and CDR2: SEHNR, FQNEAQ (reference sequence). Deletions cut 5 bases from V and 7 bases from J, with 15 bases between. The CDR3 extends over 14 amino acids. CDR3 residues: CASSLGIVGQPQHF. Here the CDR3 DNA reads TGTGCCAGCAGCCTCGGGATTGTCGGCCAGCCCCAGCATTTT.

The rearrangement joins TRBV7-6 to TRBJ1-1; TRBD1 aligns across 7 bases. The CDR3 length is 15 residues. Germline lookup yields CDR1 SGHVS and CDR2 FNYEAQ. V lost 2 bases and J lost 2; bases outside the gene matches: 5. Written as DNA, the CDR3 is TGTGCCAGCAGCTTATCGCCAGGGGGAAACACTGAAGCTTTCTTT. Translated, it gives CASSLSPGGNTEAFF.

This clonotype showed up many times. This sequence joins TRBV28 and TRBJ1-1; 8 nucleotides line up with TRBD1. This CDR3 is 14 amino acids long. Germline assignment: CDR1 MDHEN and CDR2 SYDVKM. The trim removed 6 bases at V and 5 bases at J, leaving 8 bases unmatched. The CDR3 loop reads CASRPDRVVTEAFF. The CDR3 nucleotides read TGTGCCAGCAGGCCGGACAGGGTGGTTACTGAAGCTTTCTTT.

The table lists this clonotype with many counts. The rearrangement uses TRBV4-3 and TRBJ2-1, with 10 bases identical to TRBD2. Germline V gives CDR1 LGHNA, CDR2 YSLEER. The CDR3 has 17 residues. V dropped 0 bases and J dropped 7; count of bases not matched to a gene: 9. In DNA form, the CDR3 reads TGCGCCAGCAGCCAAGAAAGTCCTAGCGGGAGTCGTAATGAGCAGTTCTTC. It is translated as CASSQESPSGSRNEQFF.

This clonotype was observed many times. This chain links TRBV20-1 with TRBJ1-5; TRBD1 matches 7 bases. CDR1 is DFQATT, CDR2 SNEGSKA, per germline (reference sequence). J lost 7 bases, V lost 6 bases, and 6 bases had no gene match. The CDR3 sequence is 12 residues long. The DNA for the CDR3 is TGCAGTGCCCTGACAGGGACCCAGCCCCAGCATTTT. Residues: CSALTGTQPQHF.

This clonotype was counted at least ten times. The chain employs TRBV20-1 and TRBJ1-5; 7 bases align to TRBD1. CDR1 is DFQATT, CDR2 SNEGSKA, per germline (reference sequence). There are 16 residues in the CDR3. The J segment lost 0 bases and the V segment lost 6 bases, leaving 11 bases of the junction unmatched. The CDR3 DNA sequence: TGCAGTGCGGGATCTACAGGGGCGTATAGCAATCAGCCCCAGCATTTT. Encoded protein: CSAGSTGAYSNQPQHF.